Shown below are 8 T cell receptor beta chains from a single sample sequenced in a study of shared clonotypes between healthy human individuals. The method was immunoSEQ multiplex PCR; TCRdb's version includes in-frame clones alone and lacks a portion of them. The top ten clones hold 0.13% of a sample with some 2 million clones, 85% to 95% of them seen once. The specimen sequenced was naive CD4+ T cells sorted from blood. Subset in this sample: CD45RA+ positively selected. The receptors were sampled from a man between 18 and 29 years old in good health.

CDR3 region: CASSRDYSNQPQHF. CDR3 DNA sequence: TGTGCCAGCAGCAGGGATTATAGCAATCAGCCCCAGCATTTT. The J gene is TRBJ1-5, the V gene TRBV2; a weak D match, TRBD1 (5 bases). Between the trimmed V and J ends, which lost 6 bases and 0 bases, there was a span of 9 bases. The CDR3 is made up of 14 amino acids. Germline V lookup: CDR1 SNHLY, CDR2 FYNNEI.

The gene calls are TRBV7-9 and TRBJ1-3; D not resolved. CDR1 and CDR2 (germline): SEHNR, FQNEAQ (reference sequence). The CDR3 extends over 13 amino acids. The V end lost 4 bases, the J end lost 0 bases, and 4 bases lay between the germline ends. Written as DNA, the CDR3 is TGTGCCAGCAGCTCCTCCTCTGGAAACACCATATATTTT. It yields the protein CASSSSSGNTIYF.

This chain links TRBV25-1 with TRBJ2-1; no definite D call. This CDR3 comprises 14 residues. Trimming left V 4 bases short and J 0 bases short, with 7 bases between. The V gene's germline CDR1 is MGHDK and CDR2 SYGVNS. The DNA of the CDR3 is TGTGCCAGCAGTGGTTCGAGCTCCTACAATGAGCAGTTCTTC. Amino acids: CASSGSSSYNEQFF.

Remarks on this clone: Possible read error: a much larger clone is one base away. Different DNA sequences within this sample yield the same CDR3. J is TRBJ1-5 and V is TRBV7-9; no reliable D call. Trimming pared 1 base from V and 4 bases from J, leaving 11 bases between. Germline values: CDR1 SEHNR, CDR2 FQNEAQ (reference sequence). The CDR3 loop spans 15 amino acids. CDR3 nucleotide sequence: TGTGCCAGCAGCTTAGAAGGGTTGGGGAATCAGCCCCAGCATTTT. This gives the protein CASSLEGLGNQPQHF.

The table lists this clone with a count of one. V is TRBV30 and J is TRBJ1-2, with D tentatively TRBD1 (5 bases). The CDR3 sequence is 14 residues long. V was clipped by 3 bases and J by 3 bases, with 14 bases between them. Germline V gene lookup returns CDR1 GTSNPN and CDR2 SVGIG (reference sequence). The CDR3 spells CAWREPGRYYGYTF. CDR3 coding DNA: TGTGCCTGGAGGGAACCGGGGCGATACTATGGCTACACCTTC.

V gene TRBV7-9 combines with J gene TRBJ2-1; TRBD1 is a possible D gene (5 bases). Per germline, CDR1 SEHNR and CDR2 FQNEAQ (reference sequence). This CDR3 has 15 residues. The germline V and J ends were trimmed by 3 bases and 2 bases, with 11 bases remaining between them. This CDR3 is CASSFSQGTYNEQFF. CDR3 nucleotides: TGTGCCAGCAGCTTTAGCCAGGGAACCTACAATGAGCAGTTCTTC.

The rearrangement uses TRBV2 and TRBJ2-2, with 10 bases lining up with TRBD1. Germline V gene lookup returns CDR1 SNHLY and CDR2 FYNNEI. The CDR3 loop spans 15 amino acids. The J segment lost 4 bases and the V segment lost 3 bases, leaving 2 bases of the junction unmatched. Here the CDR3 DNA reads TGTGCCAGCAGTGATAGGACAGGGGGCACCGGGGAGCTGTTTTTT. Translated: CASSDRTGGTGELFF.

The rearrangement joins TRBV28 to TRBJ1-6; 7 bases agree with TRBD1. The germline gives CDR1 MDHEN, CDR2 SYDVKM. This CDR3 has 15 amino acids. V was clipped by 7 bases and J by 6 bases; unmatched bases: 9. Here the CDR3 reads CASTAGTELNSPLHF. CDR3 nucleotides: TGTGCCAGCACCGCCGGGACAGAACTTAATTCACCCCTCCACTTT.